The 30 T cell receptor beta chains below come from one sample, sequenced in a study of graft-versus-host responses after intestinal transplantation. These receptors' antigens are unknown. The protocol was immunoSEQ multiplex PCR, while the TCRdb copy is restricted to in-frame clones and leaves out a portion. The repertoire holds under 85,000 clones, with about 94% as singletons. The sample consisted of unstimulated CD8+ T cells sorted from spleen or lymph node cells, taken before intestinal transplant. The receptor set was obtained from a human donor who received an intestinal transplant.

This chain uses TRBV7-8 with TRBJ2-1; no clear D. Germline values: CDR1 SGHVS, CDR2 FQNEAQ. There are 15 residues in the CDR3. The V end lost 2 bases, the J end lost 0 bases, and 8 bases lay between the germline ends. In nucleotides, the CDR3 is TGTGCCAGCAGCTTACAGGTTAGCTCCTACAATGAGCAGTTCTTC. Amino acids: CASSLQVSSYNEQFF.

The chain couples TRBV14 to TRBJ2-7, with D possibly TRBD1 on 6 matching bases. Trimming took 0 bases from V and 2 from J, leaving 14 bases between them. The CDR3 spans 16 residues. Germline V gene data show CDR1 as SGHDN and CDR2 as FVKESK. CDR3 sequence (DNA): TGTGCCAGCAGCCAAGATCCGTTGACAGGAACCTACGAGCAGTACTTC. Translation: CASSQDPLTGTYEQYF.

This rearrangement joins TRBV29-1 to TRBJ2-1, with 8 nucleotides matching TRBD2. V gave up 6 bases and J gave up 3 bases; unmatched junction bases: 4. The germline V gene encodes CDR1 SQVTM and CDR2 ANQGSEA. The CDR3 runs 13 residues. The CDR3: CSVRSGNYNEQFF. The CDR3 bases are TGCAGCGTCCGTAGCGGGAACTACAATGAGCAGTTCTTC.

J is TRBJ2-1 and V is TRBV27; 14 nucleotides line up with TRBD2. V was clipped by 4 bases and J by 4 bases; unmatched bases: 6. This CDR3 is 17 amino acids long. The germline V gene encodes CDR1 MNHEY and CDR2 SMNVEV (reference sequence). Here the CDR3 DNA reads TGTGCCAGCAGTTCTGGGACTAGCGGGAGTTTATACAATGAGCAGTTCTTC. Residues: CASSSGTSGSLYNEQFF.

CDR3 nucleotides: TGTGCCTGGAGTTCAGACAGTACGTTTTCACCCCTCCACTTT. This codes for CAWSSDSTFSPLHF. V usage is TRBV30 and J usage is TRBJ1-6; D is perhaps TRBD1 (5 bases). The V gene's germline CDR1 is GTSNPN and CDR2 SVGIG (reference sequence). The CDR3 contains 14 residues. Trimming took off 2 bases at V and 9 bases at J, with 14 bases between the two ends.

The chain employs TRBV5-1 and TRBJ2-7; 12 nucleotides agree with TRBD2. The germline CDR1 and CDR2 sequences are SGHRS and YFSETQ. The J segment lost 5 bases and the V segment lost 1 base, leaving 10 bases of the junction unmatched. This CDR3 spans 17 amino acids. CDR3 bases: TGCGCCAGCAGCTTGAACCCTAGCGGGAGGGCCGGGCACGAGCAGTACTTC. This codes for CASSLNPSGRAGHEQYF.

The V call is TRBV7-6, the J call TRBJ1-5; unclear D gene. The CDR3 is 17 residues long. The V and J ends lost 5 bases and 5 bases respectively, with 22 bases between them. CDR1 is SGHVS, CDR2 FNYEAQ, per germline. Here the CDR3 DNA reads TGTGCCAGCAGCCAAGCCGGATTTATGGCCAGCGATCAGCCCCAGCATTTT. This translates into CASSQAGFMASDQPQHF.

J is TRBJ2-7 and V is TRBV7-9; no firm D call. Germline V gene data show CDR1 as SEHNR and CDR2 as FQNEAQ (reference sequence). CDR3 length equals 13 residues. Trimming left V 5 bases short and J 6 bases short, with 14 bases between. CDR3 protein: CASSQTPQFEQYF. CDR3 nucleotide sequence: TGTGCCAGCAGCCAAACCCCACAGTTCGAGCAGTACTTC.

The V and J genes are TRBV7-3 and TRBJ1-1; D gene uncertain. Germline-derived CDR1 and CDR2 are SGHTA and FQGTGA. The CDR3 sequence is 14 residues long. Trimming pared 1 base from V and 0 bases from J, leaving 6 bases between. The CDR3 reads CASSLKGLNTEAFF. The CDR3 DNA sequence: TGTGCCAGCAGCTTAAAGGGATTGAACACTGAAGCTTTCTTT.

The CDR3 spells CAISDIAGKLFF. In nucleotides, the CDR3 is TGTGCCATCAGTGATATCGCCGGGAAACTGTTTTTT. V and J are TRBV10-3 and TRBJ1-4, with D hard to call. The V end was cut by 3 bases, the J end by 11 bases, with 10 bases between. Per the germline V gene, CDR1 is ENHRY and CDR2 is SYGVKD. This CDR3 contains 12 residues.

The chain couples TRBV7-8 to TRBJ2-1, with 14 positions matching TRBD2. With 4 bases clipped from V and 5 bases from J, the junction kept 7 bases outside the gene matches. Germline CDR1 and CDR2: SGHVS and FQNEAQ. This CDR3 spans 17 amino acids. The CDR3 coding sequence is TGTGCCAGCAGCTCCGGACGACTAGCGGGAGGGGACAATGAGCAGTTCTTC. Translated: CASSSGRLAGGDNEQFF.

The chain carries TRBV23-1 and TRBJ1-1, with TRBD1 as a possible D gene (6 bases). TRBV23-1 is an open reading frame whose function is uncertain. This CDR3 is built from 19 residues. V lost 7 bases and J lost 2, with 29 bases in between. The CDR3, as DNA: TGCGCCAGCAAATCCGTCCCACAGAGGGGGTGCAGACCAAACACTGAAGCTTTCTTT. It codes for CASKSVPQRGCRPNTEAFF.

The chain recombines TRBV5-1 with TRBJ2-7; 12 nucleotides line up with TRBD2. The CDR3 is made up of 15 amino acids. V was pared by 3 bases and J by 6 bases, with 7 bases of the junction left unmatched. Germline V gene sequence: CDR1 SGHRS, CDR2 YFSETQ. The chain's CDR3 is CASSSGLAGSLEQYF. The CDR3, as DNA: TGCGCCAGCAGCTCCGGACTAGCGGGATCGCTCGAGCAGTACTTC.

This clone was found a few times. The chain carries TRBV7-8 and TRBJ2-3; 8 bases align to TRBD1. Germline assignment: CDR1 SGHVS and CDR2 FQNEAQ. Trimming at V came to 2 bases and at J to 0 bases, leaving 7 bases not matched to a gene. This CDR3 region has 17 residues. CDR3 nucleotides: TGTGCCAGCAGCTTACCGACAGGGGTCCCTAGCACAGATACGCAGTATTTT. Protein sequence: CASSLPTGVPSTDTQYF.

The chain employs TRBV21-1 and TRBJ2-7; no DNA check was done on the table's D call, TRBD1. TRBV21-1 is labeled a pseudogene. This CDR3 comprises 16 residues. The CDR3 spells CASSTRQNLSSYEQYF. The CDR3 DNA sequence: TGTGCCAGCAGCACAAGACAGAATCTGAGCTCCTACGAGCAGTACTTC.

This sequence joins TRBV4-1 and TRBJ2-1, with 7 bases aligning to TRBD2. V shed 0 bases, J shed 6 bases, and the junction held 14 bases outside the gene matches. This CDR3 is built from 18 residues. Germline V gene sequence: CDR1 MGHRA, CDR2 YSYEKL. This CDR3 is CASSQEEGVAGLSNEQFF. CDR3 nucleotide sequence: TGCGCCAGCAGCCAAGAAGAAGGTGTAGCGGGTCTATCCAATGAGCAGTTCTTC.

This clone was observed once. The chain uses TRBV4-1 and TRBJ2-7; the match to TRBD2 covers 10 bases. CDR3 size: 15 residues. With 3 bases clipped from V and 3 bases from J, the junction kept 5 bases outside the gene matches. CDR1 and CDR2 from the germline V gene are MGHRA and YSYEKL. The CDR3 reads CASSHPGLANYEQYF. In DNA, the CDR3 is TGCGCCAGCAGCCACCCGGGACTAGCGAACTACGAGCAGTACTTC.

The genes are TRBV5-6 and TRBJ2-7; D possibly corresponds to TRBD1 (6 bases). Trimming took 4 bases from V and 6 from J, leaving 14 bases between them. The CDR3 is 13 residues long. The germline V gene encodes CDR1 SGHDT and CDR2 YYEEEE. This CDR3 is CASSRTTGFEQYF. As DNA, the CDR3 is TGTGCCAGCAGCCGCACCACAGGGTTCGAGCAGTACTTC.

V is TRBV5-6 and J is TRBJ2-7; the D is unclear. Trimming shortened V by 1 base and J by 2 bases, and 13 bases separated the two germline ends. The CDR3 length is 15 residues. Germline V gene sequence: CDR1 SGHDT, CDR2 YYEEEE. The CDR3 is CASSLSQIKAYEQYF. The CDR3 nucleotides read TGTGCCAGCAGCTTGTCACAGATTAAAGCCTACGAGCAGTACTTC. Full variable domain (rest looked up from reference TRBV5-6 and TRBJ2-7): DAGVTQSPTHLIKTRGQQVTLRCSPKSGHDTVSWYQQALGQGPQFIFQYYEEEERQRGNFPDRFSGHQFPNYSSELNVNALLLGDSALYLCASSLSQIKAYEQYFGPGTRLTVT.

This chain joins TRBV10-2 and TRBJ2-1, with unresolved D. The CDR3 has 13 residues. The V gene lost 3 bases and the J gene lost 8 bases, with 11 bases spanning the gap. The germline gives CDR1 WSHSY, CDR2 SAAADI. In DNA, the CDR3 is TGCGCCAGCAGTGAAGGAATTGGCGATGAGCAGTTCTTC. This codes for CASSEGIGDEQFF.

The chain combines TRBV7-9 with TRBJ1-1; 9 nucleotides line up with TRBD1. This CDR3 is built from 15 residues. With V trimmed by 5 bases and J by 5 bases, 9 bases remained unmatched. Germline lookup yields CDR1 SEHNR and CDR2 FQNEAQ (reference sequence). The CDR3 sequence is CASSALQGARTEAFF. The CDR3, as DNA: TGTGCCAGCAGCGCCCTACAGGGGGCCCGGACTGAAGCTTTCTTT.

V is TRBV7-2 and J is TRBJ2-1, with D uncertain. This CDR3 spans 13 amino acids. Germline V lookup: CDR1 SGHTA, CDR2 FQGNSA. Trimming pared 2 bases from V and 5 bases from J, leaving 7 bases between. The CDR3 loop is CASSLPPHNEQFF. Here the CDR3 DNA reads TGTGCCAGCAGCTTACCCCCCCACAATGAGCAGTTCTTC.

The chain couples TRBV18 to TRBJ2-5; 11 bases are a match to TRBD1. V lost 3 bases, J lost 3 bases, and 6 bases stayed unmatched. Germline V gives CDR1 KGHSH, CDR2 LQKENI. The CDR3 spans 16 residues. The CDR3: CASSPGTGGRKETQYF. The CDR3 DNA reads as TGTGCCAGCTCACCCGGGACAGGGGGAAGGAAAGAGACCCAGTACTTC.

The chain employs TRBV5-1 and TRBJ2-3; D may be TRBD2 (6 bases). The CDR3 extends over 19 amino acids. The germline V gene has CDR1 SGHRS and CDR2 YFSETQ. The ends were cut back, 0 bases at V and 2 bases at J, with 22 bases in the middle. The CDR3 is CASSLDGPWTNAYTDTQYF. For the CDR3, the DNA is TGCGCCAGCAGCTTGGACGGGCCATGGACTAATGCCTACACAGATACGCAGTATTTT.

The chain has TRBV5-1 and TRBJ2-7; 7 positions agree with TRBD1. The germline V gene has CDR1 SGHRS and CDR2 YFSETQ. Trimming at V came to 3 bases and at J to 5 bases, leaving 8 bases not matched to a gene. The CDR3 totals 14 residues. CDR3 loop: CASSSKNRGHEQYF. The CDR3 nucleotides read TGCGCCAGCAGCTCAAAAAACAGGGGCCACGAGCAGTACTTC. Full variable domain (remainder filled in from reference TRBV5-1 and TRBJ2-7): KAGVTQTPRYLIKTRGQQVTLSCSPISGHRSVSWYQQTPGQGLQFLFEYFSETQRNKGNFPGRFSGRQFSNSRSEMNVSTLELGDSALYLCASSSKNRGHEQYFGPGTRLTVT.

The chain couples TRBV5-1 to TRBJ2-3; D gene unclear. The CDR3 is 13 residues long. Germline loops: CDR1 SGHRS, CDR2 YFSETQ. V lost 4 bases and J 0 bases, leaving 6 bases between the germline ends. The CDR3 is CASSRLSTDTQYF. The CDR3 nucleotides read TGCGCCAGCAGCAGACTGAGCACAGATACGCAGTATTTT.

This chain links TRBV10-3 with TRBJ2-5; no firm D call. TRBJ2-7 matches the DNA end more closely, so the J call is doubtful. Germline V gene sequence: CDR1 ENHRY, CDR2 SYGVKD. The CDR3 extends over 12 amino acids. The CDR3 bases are TGTGCCATCAGTGCGGCAGGCTACGAGCAGTACTTC. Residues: CAISAAGYEQYF.

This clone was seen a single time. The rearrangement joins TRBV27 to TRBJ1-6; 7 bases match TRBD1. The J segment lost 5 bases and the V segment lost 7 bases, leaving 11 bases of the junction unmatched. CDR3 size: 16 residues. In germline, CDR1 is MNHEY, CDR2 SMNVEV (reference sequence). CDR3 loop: CASTYSGTVDNSPLHF. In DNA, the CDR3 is TGTGCCAGCACTTACTCCGGGACAGTCGATAATTCACCCCTCCACTTT.

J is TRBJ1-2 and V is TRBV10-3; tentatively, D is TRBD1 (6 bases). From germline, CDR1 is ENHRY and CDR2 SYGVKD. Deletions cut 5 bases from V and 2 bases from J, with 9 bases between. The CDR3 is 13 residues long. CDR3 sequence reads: CAISNDRNYGYTF. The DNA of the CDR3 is TGTGCCATCAGTAATGACAGGAACTATGGCTACACCTTC.

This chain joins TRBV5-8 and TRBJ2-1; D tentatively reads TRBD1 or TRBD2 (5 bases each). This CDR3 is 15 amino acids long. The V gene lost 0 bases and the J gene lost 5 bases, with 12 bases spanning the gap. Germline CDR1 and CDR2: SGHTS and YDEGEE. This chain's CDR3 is CASSLARDRNNEQFF. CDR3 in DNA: TGTGCCAGCAGCTTGGCCCGGGACCGTAACAATGAGCAGTTCTTC.